This T cell receptor beta chain appears in the sequencing data of a study of blood T cell repertoires in COVID-19. Living in under 30 US areas, the participants were between roughly 18 and 89 years of age. Original handling: Nucleated cell number was recorded as an estimate derived from reference gene primer amplification. The data were produced by immunoSEQ multiplex PCR, yet TCRdb's version contains in-frame clones alone and is incomplete. Clonal size and the V and J genes are those of that table, whereas D and trimming came from the DNA. Here the sample spans approximately 170,000 clones, about four fifths being singletons. CDR3 size: 12 residues. V gave up 3 bases and J gave up 7 bases, with 9 bases separating them. Looked up from germline, CDR1 is SGHAT and CDR2 is FQNNGV.

The chain joins TRBV11-2 to TRBJ1-2; D is undetermined. This clonotype originated in a woman aged 45-59 years in a cohort exposed to, infected with or recovered from COVID-19 (not recorded which). The material sequenced was PBMCs or T cells enriched from blood (not recorded which). Here the CDR3 reads CASSLGGSGYTF. The CDR3 nucleotides read TGTGCCAGCAGCTTGGGCGGGAGTGGCTACACCTTC.